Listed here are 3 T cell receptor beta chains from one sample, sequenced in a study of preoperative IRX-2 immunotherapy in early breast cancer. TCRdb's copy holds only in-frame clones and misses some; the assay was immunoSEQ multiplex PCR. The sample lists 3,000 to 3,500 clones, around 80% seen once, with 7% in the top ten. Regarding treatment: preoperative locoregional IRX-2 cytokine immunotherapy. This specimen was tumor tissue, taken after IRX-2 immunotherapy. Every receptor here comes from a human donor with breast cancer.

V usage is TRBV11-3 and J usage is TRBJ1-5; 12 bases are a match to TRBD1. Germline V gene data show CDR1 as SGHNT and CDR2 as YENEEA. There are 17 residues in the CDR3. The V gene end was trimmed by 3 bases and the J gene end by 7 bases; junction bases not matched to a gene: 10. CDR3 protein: CASSLWVTGTGGQPQHF. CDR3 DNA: TGTGCCAGCAGCTTGTGGGTAACCGGGACAGGGGGCCAGCCCCAGCATTTT.

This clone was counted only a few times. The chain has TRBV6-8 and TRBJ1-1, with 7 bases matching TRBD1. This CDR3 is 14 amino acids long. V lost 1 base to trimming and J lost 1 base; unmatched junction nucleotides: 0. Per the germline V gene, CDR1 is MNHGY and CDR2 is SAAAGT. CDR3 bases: TGTGCCAGCAGTTACTACAGGGGGAACACTGAAGCTTTCTTT. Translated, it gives CASSYYRGNTEAFF.

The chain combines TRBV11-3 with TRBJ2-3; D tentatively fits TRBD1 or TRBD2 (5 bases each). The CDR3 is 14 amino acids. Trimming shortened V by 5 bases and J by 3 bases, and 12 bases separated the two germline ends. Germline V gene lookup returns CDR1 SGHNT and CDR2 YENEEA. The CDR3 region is CASSAVGATDTQYF. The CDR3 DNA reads TGTGCCAGCAGCGCCGTCGGGGCGACAGATACGCAGTATTTT.